Listed here are 23 T cell receptor beta chains from one sample, sequenced in a study of beta chain features in type 1 diabetes. Findings and caveats of the study: Shortening that was moderate but significant affected the TCRB CDR3s of Type 1 diabetes patients in all four CD4+ subsets.

Reverse transcribing all isolated RNA meant expressed TCRB transcripts were sequenced. Using immunoSEQ multiplex PCR, the repertoire was profiled, and TCRdb retains in-frame clones only, with some absent. The table has 600,000 to 700,000 clones, over 10% seen once. No antigen has been identified for these receptors. Source material: naive CD4+ T cells from blood. The receptors were sampled from a man in his thirties or forties with type 1 diabetes.

The CDR3 coding sequence is TGTGCCAGCAGCACCGGACAGGGGAACCGCAATGAGCAGTTCTTC. Protein product: CASSTGQGNRNEQFF. The chain has TRBV5-4 and TRBJ2-1; 9 bases are shared with TRBD1. Unmatched junction bases numbered 8, after V lost 4 bases and J lost 6 bases. The V gene's germline CDR1 is SGHNT and CDR2 YYREEE (reference sequence). This CDR3 has 15 amino acids.

The chain joins TRBV5-1 to TRBJ2-1; 7 nucleotides agree with TRBD1. V trimming: 4 bases; J trimming: 8 bases; junction bases outside the gene matches: 15. This CDR3 contains 16 residues. Germline loops: CDR1 SGHRS, CDR2 YFSETQ. CDR3 residues: CASSRGETGLTDEQFF. The CDR3 coding sequence is TGCGCCAGCAGCCGCGGTGAGACAGGGCTTACGGATGAGCAGTTCTTC.

This clone was found a few times. The rearrangement links TRBV5-6 to TRBJ1-1; possible D gene TRBD1, 6 bases. V gave up 0 bases and J gave up 6 bases, with 12 bases separating them. The CDR3 has 14 amino acids. The V gene's germline CDR1 is SGHDT and CDR2 YYEEEE. The CDR3 is CASSLEGGVAEAFF. CDR3 coding DNA: TGTGCCAGCAGCTTGGAGGGGGGAGTCGCTGAAGCTTTCTTT.

This clone was seen more than once but under ten times. The chain links TRBV10-1 to TRBJ2-1, with 15 bases that match TRBD2. The CDR3 length is 17 residues. The germline gives CDR1 WNHNN, CDR2 SYGVQD (reference sequence). J gave up 5 bases and V 3 bases, and 5 bases lay outside the gene matches. The CDR3, as DNA: TGCGCCAGCAGTGACGCGGGACTAGCGGGGGGCGACAATGAGCAGTTCTTC. It specifies CASSDAGLAGGDNEQFF.

This clone was counted between two and nine times. The chain is built from TRBV5-4 and TRBJ2-5; 8 bases agree with TRBD2. The CDR3 consists of 16 residues. Germline V lookup: CDR1 SGHNT, CDR2 YYREEE (reference sequence). Trimming removed 2 bases from V and 5 bases from J; junction bases left unmatched: 11. This CDR3 is CASSFGLALGVETQYF. CDR3 in DNA: TGTGCCAGCAGCTTTGGACTAGCTCTTGGCGTGGAGACCCAGTACTTC.

The chain combines TRBV28 with TRBJ1-3, with D uncertain. The V end lost 5 bases, the J end lost 0 bases, and 8 bases lay between the germline ends. CDR3 size: 14 residues. Germline loops: CDR1 MDHEN, CDR2 SYDVKM. The CDR3 loop reads CASSLGISGNTIYF. The CDR3 nucleotides read TGTGCCAGCAGTCTGGGGATCTCTGGAAACACCATATATTTT.

The chain joins TRBV25-1 to TRBJ1-2; 7 positions agree with TRBD1. Germline-derived CDR1 and CDR2 are MGHDK and SYGVNS. V shed 0 bases and J 6 bases; nucleotides not matched to a gene: 10. The CDR3 is 16 amino acids. CDR3 protein: CASSEYRTDRAHGYTF. The DNA for the CDR3 is TGTGCCAGCAGTGAATATAGGACCGACAGGGCGCATGGCTACACCTTC.

The V and J genes are TRBV18 and TRBJ1-1; tentatively, D is TRBD1 (5 bases). The V gene's germline CDR1 is KGHSH and CDR2 LQKENI. V lost 3 bases and J lost 2, with 16 bases in between. CDR3 size: 16 residues. For the CDR3, the DNA is TGTGCCAGCTCACCCGGCGGGGCAGCCGTTAACACTGAAGCTTTCTTT. Protein product: CASSPGGAAVNTEAFF.

This clone was counted only a few times. V gene TRBV5-4 combines with J gene TRBJ2-1; D unresolved. CDR1 SGHNT and CDR2 YYREEE come from the germline V gene (reference sequence). Trimming pared 4 bases from V and 0 bases from J, leaving 11 bases between. The CDR3 loop spans 15 amino acids. The CDR3 here is CASSADVNSYNEQFF. CDR3 nucleotides: TGTGCCAGCAGCGCCGACGTCAACTCCTACAATGAGCAGTTCTTC.

The chain is built from TRBV14 and TRBJ2-7, with a tentative D call TRBD2 (5 bases). The germline V gene has CDR1 SGHDN and CDR2 FVKESK. The CDR3 runs to 13 residues. Trimming left V 4 bases short and J 4 bases short, with 11 bases between. The CDR3 spells CASSPRGFYEQYF. The DNA for the CDR3 is TGTGCCAGCAGCCCGAGAGGGTTTTACGAGCAGTACTTC.

This clone has just a few counts. This chain uses TRBV4-3 with TRBJ2-1; D possibly corresponds to TRBD2 (5 bases). Trimming removed 4 bases at V and 0 bases at J, with 22 bases between. The CDR3 spans 19 residues. CDR1 and CDR2 from the germline V gene are LGHNA and YSLEER. The CDR3 spells CASSLHVSWTGSSYNEQFF. The CDR3 DNA reads TGCGCCAGCAGCCTCCATGTTTCTTGGACTGGGAGCTCCTACAATGAGCAGTTCTTC.

V is TRBV5-1 and J is TRBJ2-3; possibly TRBD2 for D (5 bases). Between the trimmed V and J ends, which lost 1 base and 0 bases, there was a span of 9 bases. The germline CDR1 and CDR2 sequences are SGHRS and YFSETQ. The CDR3 totals 15 residues. The CDR3 DNA follows: TGCGCCAGCAGCTTGCGCCTAGCTAGCACAGATACGCAGTATTTT. It encodes CASSLRLASTDTQYF.

This clone was counted a few times. This chain connects TRBV11-2 to TRBJ1-5; 8 nucleotides match TRBD1. The CDR3 is 13 residues long. Germline V gene data show CDR1 as SGHAT and CDR2 as FQNNGV. Trimming cost V 5 bases and J 6 bases; bases outside gene matches: 3. The CDR3 here is CASSGQGGQPQHF. CDR3 coding DNA: TGTGCCAGCAGCGGACAGGGCGGTCAGCCCCAGCATTTT.

This clone has more than one count but fewer than ten. J is TRBJ1-6 and V is TRBV30; 8 bases fit TRBD1. Per the germline V gene, CDR1 is GTSNPN and CDR2 is SVGIG (reference sequence). The ends lost 4 bases at V and 8 bases at J; junction bases unmatched: 4. The CDR3 has 13 residues. CDR3 sequence (DNA): TGTGCCTGGATGGGACAGGCCGATTCACCCCTCCACTTT. Protein sequence: CAWMGQADSPLHF.

This clone was counted between two and nine times. V and J are TRBV7-3 and TRBJ2-3; D remains ambiguous. Trimming shortened V by 5 bases and J by 1 base, and 4 bases separated the two germline ends. The CDR3 length is 12 residues. CDR1 and CDR2 from the germline V gene are SGHTA and FQGTGA. The CDR3, as DNA: TGTGCCAGCAGCCGAGGCACAGATACGCAGTATTTT. The encoded protein is CASSRGTDTQYF.

This clone occurred a few times. The rearrangement joins TRBV10-3 to TRBJ2-4; TRBD1 matches at 8 bases. This CDR3 has 18 amino acids. V was pared by 0 bases and J by 8 bases, with 15 bases of the junction left unmatched. Germline CDR1 ENHRY, CDR2 SYGVKD. The CDR3 is CAISESTTGEGARDIQYF. The DNA for the CDR3 is TGTGCCATCAGTGAGTCGACGACAGGGGAAGGGGCCAGGGACATTCAGTACTTC.

The CDR3 protein is CASSLAIGDQSPLHF. The CDR3 coding sequence is TGCGCCAGCAGCTTGGCTATCGGTGATCAGTCACCCCTCCACTTT. The chain recombines TRBV5-1 with TRBJ1-6; no firm D call. This CDR3 has 15 amino acids. CDR1 and CDR2 (germline): SGHRS, YFSETQ. Deletions cut 0 bases from V and 10 bases from J, with 14 bases between. The whole variable domain, remainder taken from reference TRBV5-1 and TRBJ1-6, is KAGVTQTPRYLIKTRGQQVTLSCSPISGHRSVSWYQQTPGQGLQFLFEYFSETQRNKGNFPGRFSGRQFSNSRSEMNVSTLELGDSALYLCASSLAIGDQSPLHFGNGTRLTVT.

This clone was picked up a small number of times. The chain employs TRBV11-3 and TRBJ1-1; possibly TRBD1 for D (6 bases). Trimming stripped 5 bases from V and 6 bases from J, with 10 bases between. Germline CDR1 reads SGHNT; CDR2 reads YENEEA. The CDR3 has 12 amino acids. CDR3 nucleotides: TGTGCCAGCAGCAAACAGGGACCTGAAGCTTTCTTT. It is translated as CASSKQGPEAFF.

This clone turned up a few times. The chain has TRBV4-3 and TRBJ1-2; unclear D gene. V was shortened by 3 bases and J by 7 bases, with 12 bases between the two germline ends. CDR1 is LGHNA, CDR2 YSLEER, per germline. This CDR3 contains 13 residues. The CDR3: CASSHSDASGYTF. CDR3 sequence (DNA): TGCGCCAGCAGCCATTCGGACGCCTCTGGCTACACCTTC.

This clone was picked up a small number of times. The chain is built from TRBV9 and TRBJ2-3; D unclear. This CDR3 has 15 residues. The V gene lost 2 bases and the J gene lost 0 bases, with 10 bases spanning the gap. Germline V lookup: CDR1 SGDLS, CDR2 YYNGEE. The CDR3 protein is CASSVSGLSTDTQYF. The CDR3 nucleotides read TGTGCCAGCAGCGTGTCGGGCCTTAGCACAGATACGCAGTATTTT.

J is TRBJ2-1 and V is TRBV2; D unclear. Trimming stripped 7 bases from V and 0 bases from J, with 10 bases between. This CDR3 is built from 14 residues. Germline V gives CDR1 SNHLY, CDR2 FYNNEI. CDR3: CASNADISYNEQFF. The CDR3 DNA reads TGTGCCAGCAACGCAGATATCTCCTACAATGAGCAGTTCTTC.

The V gene is TRBV6-1, the J gene TRBJ1-2; D remains ambiguous. Per the germline V gene, CDR1 is MNHNS and CDR2 is SASEGT. The CDR3 has 13 residues. V lost 6 bases, J lost 0 bases, and 8 bases lay in between. CDR3 nucleotides: TGTGCCAGCAGCGGGAACCCTAACTATGGCTACACCTTC. Its translation is CASSGNPNYGYTF.

This clone has a handful of counts. The rearrangement joins TRBV25-1 to TRBJ1-6; 8 bases align to TRBD1. With 3 bases clipped from V and 11 bases from J, the junction kept 6 bases outside the gene matches. This CDR3 region has 14 residues. CDR1 MGHDK and CDR2 SYGVNS come from the germline V gene. CDR3 in DNA: TGTGCCAGCAGTGACCGGACAGGGTTGCCACCCCTCCACTTT. Its protein product is CASSDRTGLPPLHF.